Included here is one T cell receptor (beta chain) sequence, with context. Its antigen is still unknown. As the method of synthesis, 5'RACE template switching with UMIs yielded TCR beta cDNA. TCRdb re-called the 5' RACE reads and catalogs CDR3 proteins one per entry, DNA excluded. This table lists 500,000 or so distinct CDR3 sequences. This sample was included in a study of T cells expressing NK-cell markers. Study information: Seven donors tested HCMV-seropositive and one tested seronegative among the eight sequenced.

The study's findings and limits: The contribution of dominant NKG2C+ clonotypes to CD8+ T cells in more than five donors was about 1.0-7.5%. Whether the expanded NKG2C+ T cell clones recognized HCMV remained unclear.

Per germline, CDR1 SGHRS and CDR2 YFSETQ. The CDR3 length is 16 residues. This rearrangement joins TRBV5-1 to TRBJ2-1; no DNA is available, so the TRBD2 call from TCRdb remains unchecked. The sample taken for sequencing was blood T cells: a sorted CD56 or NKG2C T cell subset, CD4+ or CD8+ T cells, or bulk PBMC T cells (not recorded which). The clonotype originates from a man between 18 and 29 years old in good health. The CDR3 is CASSARAGEAFNEQFF.